The 22 T cell receptor beta chains reported below all come from one sample, sequenced in a study of shared clonotypes between healthy human individuals (dated by TCRdb to about 2020). Receptor libraries were prepared by the immunoSEQ multiplex PCR assay. The immuneACCESS repertoire file appears here via TCRdb, limited to in-frame rearrangements. These files lack a portion of the clones; in checked studies, under half of the deficit traces to unresolved V genes, and the cause of the others is not known. Across this sample there are roughly 810,000 clones, with about 96% seen only once. The ten largest make up less than 0.25% of the sample. CD8 naive samples consisted of CD45RO-negative cells that were positively selected for CCR7, yielding a CD45RA+CCR7+ population without TemRA cells. The sequencing input was naive CD8+ T cells sorted from blood. In the paper's terms, the cell subset or site label means: CD45RA+CCR7+. Receptors were obtained from a man aged 25 to 45 in good health.

The chain has TRBV4-1 and TRBJ2-1; D is unresolved. Looked up from germline, CDR1 is MGHRA and CDR2 is YSYEKL. Between the trimmed V and J ends, which lost 0 bases and 3 bases, there was a span of 3 bases. This CDR3 is built from 13 residues. This CDR3 reads CASSQEHYNEQFF. The CDR3 nucleotides read TGCGCCAGCAGCCAAGAGCACTACAATGAGCAGTTCTTC.

V gene TRBV27 combines with J gene TRBJ2-1, with 11 bases fitting TRBD2. In germline, CDR1 is MNHEY, CDR2 SMNVEV (reference sequence). This CDR3 comprises 16 residues. V lost 6 bases, J lost 5 bases, and 9 bases stayed unmatched. Here the CDR3 reads CASRLLAGEKDNEQFF. In DNA, the CDR3 is TGTGCCAGCAGATTACTAGCGGGAGAAAAGGACAATGAGCAGTTCTTC.

The V call is TRBV9, the J call TRBJ1-1, with TRBD1 identical over 8 bases. CDR1 is SGDLS, CDR2 YYNGEE, per germline. The CDR3 runs to 15 residues. Losses at the gene ends were 4 bases for V and 1 base for J; bases not matched to a gene: 6. CDR3 DNA: TGTGCCAGCAGCTTTCGGGACAGGTCGAACACTGAAGCTTTCTTT. It encodes CASSFRDRSNTEAFF.

This chain joins TRBV4-3 and TRBJ2-7; D is perhaps TRBD1 (6 bases). Between the trimmed V and J ends, which lost 0 bases and 2 bases, there was a span of 20 bases. The germline CDR1 and CDR2 sequences are LGHNA and YSLEER. The CDR3 has 18 residues. The CDR3 sequence is CASSQDVTRQGLAYEQYF. The CDR3 DNA reads TGCGCCAGCAGCCAAGATGTAACACGGCAGGGGCTTGCCTACGAGCAGTACTTC.

The chain couples TRBV10-3 to TRBJ1-1; a possible D gene is TRBD1 (5 bases). The germline V and J ends were trimmed by 0 bases and 1 base, with 9 bases remaining between them. The CDR3 extends over 15 amino acids. Per the germline V gene, CDR1 is ENHRY and CDR2 is SYGVKD. As DNA, the CDR3 is TGTGCCATCAGTGAGTCCCAGGGTAGGAACACTGAAGCTTTCTTT. It is translated as CAISESQGRNTEAFF.

The V gene is TRBV27, the J gene TRBJ2-3; perhaps TRBD1 as D (6 bases). V was pared by 5 bases and J by 2 bases, with 11 bases between. Germline CDR1 and CDR2: MNHEY and SMNVEV (reference sequence). The CDR3 is 14 residues long. The CDR3 protein is CASSTGQTTDTQYF. CDR3 nucleotide sequence: TGTGCCAGCAGTACAGGGCAGACCACAGATACGCAGTATTTT.

This clone was seen just once. The chain employs TRBV30 and TRBJ1-2; D is perhaps TRBD1 (6 bases). Trimming took 4 bases from V and 4 from J, leaving 10 bases between them. Germline assignment: CDR1 GTSNPN and CDR2 SVGIG (reference sequence). The CDR3 length is 12 residues. CDR3: CAWTTTGYGYTF. DNA of the CDR3: TGTGCCTGGACAACGACAGGCTATGGCTACACCTTC.

The chain carries TRBV7-5 and TRBJ2-7; the table's D call, TRBD1, was not checked against the DNA. TRBV7-5 is a known pseudogene. The CDR3 contains 15 residues. The CDR3 DNA follows: TGTGTCAGAAGCTCGTGGGGCAGACTCTCCTACGAGCAGTACTTC. Encoded protein: CVRSSWGRLSYEQYF.

Notes on this clone: The same CDR3 arises from other DNA sequences in this sample as well. V and J are TRBV7-2 and TRBJ2-7; TRBD1 matches 10 bases. CDR1 and CDR2 from the germline V gene are SGHTA and FQGNSA. With 1 base clipped from V and 4 bases from J, the junction kept 4 bases outside the gene matches. CDR3 size: 15 residues. The CDR3 loop reads CASSLGTGGFYEQYF. The CDR3, as DNA: TGTGCCAGCAGCTTAGGGACAGGGGGTTTTTACGAGCAGTACTTC.

In this sample, this clone turned up once. The chain joins TRBV7-9 to TRBJ2-7; perhaps D is TRBD1 or TRBD2 (5 bases each). This CDR3 has 13 residues. V was shortened by 7 bases and J by 4 bases, with 14 bases between the two germline ends. Germline CDR1 reads SEHNR; CDR2 reads FQNEAQ (reference sequence). In nucleotides, the CDR3 is TGTGCCAGCAAGGCCATAGGGACGTACGAGCAGTACTTC. Translation gives CASKAIGTYEQYF.

The V call is TRBV28, the J call TRBJ2-2; D is undetermined. The ends were cut back, 3 bases at V and 1 base at J, with 12 bases in the middle. This CDR3 is built from 16 residues. The germline CDR1 and CDR2 sequences are MDHEN and SYDVKM. CDR3 nucleotides: TGTGCCAGCAGTTTTGTGCCAGGATTGAACACCGGGGAGCTGTTTTTT. Its translation: CASSFVPGLNTGELFF. The full variable domain, rest sourced from reference TRBV28 and TRBJ2-2, is DVKVTQSSRYLVKRTGEKVFLECVQDMDHENMFWYRQDPGLGLRLIYFSYDVKMKEKGDIPEGYSVSREKKERFSLILESASTNQTSMYLCASSFVPGLNTGELFFGEGSRLTVL.

Written as DNA, the CDR3 is TGTGCCACCTCCGAGGCTTTCTTT. Translating gives CATSEAFF. The chain couples TRBV28 to TRBJ1-1; D is undetermined. This CDR3 has 8 amino acids. V was clipped by 10 bases and J by 11 bases, with 8 bases between them. Germline V gene data show CDR1 as MDHEN and CDR2 as SYDVKM.

The V gene is TRBV28, the J gene TRBJ2-1; perhaps TRBD2 as D (6 bases). The CDR3 length is 13 residues. Germline V CDR1 and CDR2: MDHEN, SYDVKM. V lost 4 bases and J 5 bases, leaving 9 bases between the germline ends. The CDR3 DNA follows: TGTGCCAGCAGTTATACTAGCAACAATGAGCAGTTCTTC. This codes for CASSYTSNNEQFF.

CDR3 DNA: TGTGCCAGCTCCGGTTCACAGGGGTATGGAAACACCATATATTTT. This codes for CASSGSQGYGNTIYF. The chain links TRBV2 to TRBJ1-3, with TRBD1 matching over 7 bases. The CDR3 is 15 residues long. CDR1 and CDR2 from the germline V gene are SNHLY and FYNNEI. The trim removed 8 bases at V and 3 bases at J, leaving 10 bases unmatched.

The chain joins TRBV11-1 to TRBJ2-1; 9 bases agree with TRBD2. Per germline, CDR1 SGHAT and CDR2 FQDESV (reference sequence). This CDR3 contains 15 residues. V was pared by 4 bases and J by 9 bases, with 10 bases of the junction left unmatched. CDR3 bases: TGTGCCAGCAGCTCCGGGACTAGCTTTAATAGTGAGCAGTTCTTC. Its protein is CASSSGTSFNSEQFF.

The rearrangement links TRBV18 to TRBJ2-7, with TRBD2 matching over 7 bases. CDR1 and CDR2 from the germline V gene are KGHSH and LQKENI. The CDR3 runs to 15 residues. The junction had 10 bases not matched to a gene; V was cut back by 3 bases and J by 5 bases. CDR3 region: CASSPSDGRPDEQYF. The CDR3 nucleotides are TGTGCCAGCTCACCCTCCGACGGGAGGCCTGACGAGCAGTACTTC.

CDR3 residues: CASSYTSDTDTQYF. The CDR3 nucleotides are TGTGCCAGCAGCTACACTAGCGACACAGATACGCAGTATTTT. J is TRBJ2-3 and V is TRBV9, with 7 bases lining up with TRBD2. This CDR3 has 14 amino acids. V lost 4 bases to trimming and J lost 2 bases; unmatched junction nucleotides: 4. Germline V CDR1 and CDR2: SGDLS, YYNGEE.

V is TRBV13 and J is TRBJ2-3; 9 bases map to TRBD2. J gave up 4 bases and V 0 bases, and 8 bases lay outside the gene matches. Germline CDR1 PRHDT, CDR2 FYEKMQ (reference sequence). The CDR3 is 17 residues long. The CDR3 region is CASSLGLAGGPADTQYF. The CDR3 bases are TGTGCCAGCAGCTTAGGCCTGGCGGGAGGGCCTGCAGATACGCAGTATTTT.

In DNA form, the CDR3 reads TGTGCCAGCAGCGCAGAGGTTCTAGGCACAGATACGCAGTATTTT. This sequence encodes CASSAEVLGTDTQYF. The chain employs TRBV7-2 and TRBJ2-3; no clear D gene. V lost 5 bases and J 1 base, leaving 13 bases between the germline ends. The V gene's germline CDR1 is SGHTA and CDR2 FQGNSA. The CDR3 runs 15 residues.

The chain links TRBV6-1 to TRBJ2-7, with 8 nucleotides matching TRBD1. The germline V gene encodes CDR1 MNHNS and CDR2 SASEGT. The V segment lost 5 bases and the J segment 0 bases; nucleotides outside the gene matches: 3. The CDR3 loop spans 14 amino acids. The CDR3 here is CASSRQGNSYEQYF. The CDR3 bases are TGTGCCAGCAGTAGACAGGGGAACTCCTACGAGCAGTACTTC.

V usage is TRBV13 and J usage is TRBJ1-4; no reliable D call. The ends were cut back, 3 bases at V and 8 bases at J, with 16 bases in the middle. Looked up from germline, CDR1 is PRHDT and CDR2 is FYEKMQ (reference sequence). CDR3 length equals 15 residues. In DNA form, the CDR3 reads TGTGCCAGCAGCTTGTCGTCGGGGATTAGCGAAAAACTGTTTTTT. It yields the protein CASSLSSGISEKLFF.

The J gene is TRBJ2-7, the V gene TRBV5-5; the D gene is possibly TRBD2 (6 bases). The V end lost 3 bases, the J end lost 2 bases, and 18 bases lay between the germline ends. Germline CDR1 and CDR2: SGHKS and YYEKEE (reference sequence). The CDR3 is 16 amino acids. The CDR3 sequence is CASSWAGNPETYEQYF. CDR3 DNA: TGTGCCAGCAGCTGGGCGGGGAACCCCGAGACCTACGAGCAGTACTTC.